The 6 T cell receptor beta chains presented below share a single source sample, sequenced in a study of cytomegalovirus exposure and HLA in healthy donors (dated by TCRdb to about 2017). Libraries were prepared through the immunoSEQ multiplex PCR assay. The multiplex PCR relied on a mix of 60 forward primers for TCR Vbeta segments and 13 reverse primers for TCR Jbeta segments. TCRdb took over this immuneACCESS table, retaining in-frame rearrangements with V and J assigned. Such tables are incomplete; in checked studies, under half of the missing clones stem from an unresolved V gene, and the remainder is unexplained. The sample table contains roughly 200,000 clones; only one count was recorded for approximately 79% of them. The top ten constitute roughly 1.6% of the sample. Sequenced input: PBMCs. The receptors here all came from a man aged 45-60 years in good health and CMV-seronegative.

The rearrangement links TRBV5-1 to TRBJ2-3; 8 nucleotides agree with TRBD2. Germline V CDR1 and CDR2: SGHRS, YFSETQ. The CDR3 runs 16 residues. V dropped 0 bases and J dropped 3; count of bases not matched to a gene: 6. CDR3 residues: CASSLAGGPGTDTQYF. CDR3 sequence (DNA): TGCGCCAGCAGCTTGGCGGGAGGGCCGGGGACAGATACGCAGTATTTT.

CDR3 loop: CASSLGSGGGHEQYF. The CDR3 nucleotides are TGCGCCAGCAGCTTGGGGTCGGGGGGCGGGCACGAGCAGTACTTC. This chain uses TRBV5-1 with TRBJ2-7, with a weak D call TRBD2 (7 bases). Trimming stripped 0 bases from V and 5 bases from J, with 15 bases between. Germline CDR1 SGHRS, CDR2 YFSETQ. The CDR3 has 15 residues.

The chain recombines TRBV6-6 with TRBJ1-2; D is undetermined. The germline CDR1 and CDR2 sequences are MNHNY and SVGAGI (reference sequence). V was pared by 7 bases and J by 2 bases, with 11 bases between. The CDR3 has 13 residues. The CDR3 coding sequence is TGTGCCAGCACTGAGTCCTTAAACTATGGCTACACCTTC. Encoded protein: CASTESLNYGYTF.

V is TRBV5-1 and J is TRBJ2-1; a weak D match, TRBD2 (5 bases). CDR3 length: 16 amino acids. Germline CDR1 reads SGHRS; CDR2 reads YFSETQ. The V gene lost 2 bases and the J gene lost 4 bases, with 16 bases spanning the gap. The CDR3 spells CASSFRRTYPYNEQFF. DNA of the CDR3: TGCGCCAGCAGCTTTCGGAGGACCTACCCTTACAATGAGCAGTTCTTC.

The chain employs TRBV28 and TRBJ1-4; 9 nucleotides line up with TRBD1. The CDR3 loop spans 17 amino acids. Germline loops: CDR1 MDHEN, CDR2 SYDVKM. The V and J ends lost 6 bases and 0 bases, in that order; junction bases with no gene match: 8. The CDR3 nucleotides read TGTGCCAGCAGGCCCTGGACAGGGGCCGCAACTAATGAAAAACTGTTTTTT. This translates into CASRPWTGAATNEKLFF.

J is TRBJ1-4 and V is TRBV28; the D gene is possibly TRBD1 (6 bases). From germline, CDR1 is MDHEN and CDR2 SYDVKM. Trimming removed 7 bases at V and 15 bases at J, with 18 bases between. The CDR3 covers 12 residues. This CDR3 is CASTPPRGTMFF. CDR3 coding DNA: TGTGCCAGCACCCCCCCGAGGGGGACCATGTTTTTT.